What follows are 18 T cell receptor beta chains derived from one specimen sequenced in a study of blood T cell repertoires in COVID-19. Produced via immunoSEQ multiplex PCR; TCRdb's table is partial and in-frame only. The data hold roughly 500,000 clones, with about 91% observed a single time. Sequences were obtained from peripheral blood. The source is a man aged 18 to 30 with COVID-19, enrolled during active disease.

The chain joins TRBV7-8 to TRBJ1-5, with D perhaps matching TRBD1 (6 bases). Per the germline V gene, CDR1 is SGHVS and CDR2 is FQNEAQ. This CDR3 spans 14 amino acids. V was pared by 1 base and J by 6 bases, with 10 bases between. CDR3 DNA sequence: TGTGCCAGCAGCTTAGGGACAGTCGGTCAGCCCCAGCATTTT. This translates into CASSLGTVGQPQHF.

This chain uses TRBV4-2 with TRBJ2-7; D is perhaps TRBD2 (6 bases). Germline loops: CDR1 LGHNA, CDR2 YNFKEQ. Trimming shortened V by 0 bases and J by 3 bases, and 9 bases separated the two germline ends. CDR3 length: 14 amino acids. The DNA for the CDR3 is TGTGCCAGCAGCCAAGATATGACTAGCTACGAGCAGTACTTC. Translating gives CASSQDMTSYEQYF.

This chain joins TRBV19 and TRBJ2-7, with 10 bases identical to TRBD1. The ends lost 3 bases at V and 5 bases at J; junction bases unmatched: 10. CDR1 and CDR2 (germline): LNHDA, SQIVND (reference sequence). The CDR3 is made up of 16 amino acids. The CDR3 DNA follows: TGTGCCAGTAGTATTCTCAGGGGACAGGGGAGAGACGAGCAGTACTTC. This sequence encodes CASSILRGQGRDEQYF.

The chain combines TRBV7-9 with TRBJ2-1; the D is unclear. Trimming removed 2 bases at V and 8 bases at J, with 4 bases between. The CDR3 is made up of 11 amino acids. Per the germline V gene, CDR1 is SEHNR and CDR2 is FQNEAQ (reference sequence). CDR3 bases: TGTGCCAGCAGCTTAAGCCATGAGCAGTTCTTC. Translated, it gives CASSLSHEQFF.

A single count supports this clone. The J gene is TRBJ2-5, the V gene TRBV30; 13 bases map to TRBD2. Germline V gives CDR1 GTSNPN, CDR2 SVGIG (reference sequence). CDR3 length: 15 amino acids. The J segment lost 5 bases and the V segment lost 2 bases, leaving 5 bases of the junction unmatched. This CDR3 is CAWSRGLAGKETQYF. CDR3 sequence (DNA): TGTGCCTGGAGTCGGGGACTAGCGGGAAAGGAGACCCAGTACTTC. Filled out from reference TRBV30 and TRBJ2-5, the complete variable domain reads SQTIHQWPATLVQPVGSPLSLECTVEGTSNPNLYWYRQAAGRGLQLLFYSVGIGQISSEVPQNLSASRPQDRQFILSSKKLLLSDSGFYLCAWSRGLAGKETQYFGPGTRLLVL.

This rearrangement joins TRBV9 to TRBJ1-2, with D unclear. This CDR3 spans 14 amino acids. Trimming shortened V by 0 bases and J by 2 bases, and 8 bases separated the two germline ends. Per germline, CDR1 SGDLS and CDR2 YYNGEE. Here the CDR3 reads CASSVVGGNYGYTF. CDR3 sequence (DNA): TGTGCCAGCAGCGTAGTTGGCGGCAACTATGGCTACACCTTC. Together with reference TRBV9 and TRBJ1-2, the CDR3 gives the full variable domain: DSGVTQTPKHLITATGQRVTLRCSPRSGDLSVYWYQQSLDQGLQFLIQYYNGEERAKGNILERFSAQQFPDLHSELNLSSLELGDSALYFCASSVVGGNYGYTFGSGTRLTVV.

V gene TRBV7-9 combines with J gene TRBJ2-1; 8 bases align to TRBD2. Trimming took 5 bases from V and 0 from J; bases not matched to a gene: 6. Germline values: CDR1 SEHNR, CDR2 FQNEAQ (reference sequence). This CDR3 contains 16 residues. CDR3: CASSAERGSSYNEQFF. The CDR3, as DNA: TGTGCCAGCAGCGCCGAGCGGGGGAGCTCCTACAATGAGCAGTTCTTC. Full variable domain (missing parts from reference TRBV7-9 and TRBJ2-1): DTGVSQNPRHKITKRGQNVTFRCDPISEHNRLYWYRQTLGQGPEFLTYFQNEAQLEKSRLLSDRFSAERPKGSFSTLEIQRTEQGDSAMYLCASSAERGSSYNEQFFGPGTRLTVL.

The rearrangement joins TRBV14 to TRBJ2-3, with TRBD2 matching 12 bases. This CDR3 spans 14 amino acids. Germline trimming cut 6 bases from V and 4 bases from J; bases unmatched to any gene: 2. Germline CDR1 reads SGHDN; CDR2 reads FVKESK. CDR3 DNA sequence: TGTGCCAGCAGACTAGCGGGGGGCCCAGATACGCAGTATTTT. It codes for CASRLAGGPDTQYF. The full variable domain, its missing parts supplied by reference TRBV14 and TRBJ2-3, is EAGVTQFPSHSVIEKGQTVTLRCDPISGHDNLYWYRRVMGKEIKFLLHFVKESKQDESGMPNNRFLAERTGGTYSTLKVQPAELEDSGVYFCASRLAGGPDTQYFGPGTRLTVL.

The rearrangement joins TRBV2 to TRBJ1-1, with D perhaps TRBD1 (6 bases). This CDR3 comprises 17 residues. Trimming stripped 6 bases from V and 3 bases from J, with 23 bases between. Germline V gives CDR1 SNHLY, CDR2 FYNNEI. CDR3 in DNA: TGTGCCAGCAGGGACCTCGTACAGGGAGGGAAAGACACTGAAGCTTTCTTT. This gives the protein CASRDLVQGGKDTEAFF.

The V gene is TRBV10-2, the J gene TRBJ2-5, with 10 bases aligning to TRBD2. CDR3 length: 15 amino acids. The V segment lost 0 bases and the J segment 5 bases; nucleotides outside the gene matches: 3. Germline V CDR1 and CDR2: WSHSY, SAAADI. CDR3 region: CASSESASGSETQYF. The CDR3 DNA is TGCGCCAGCAGTGAGTCGGCTAGCGGGAGTGAGACCCAGTACTTC.

The chain has TRBV20-1 and TRBJ2-1; TRBD2 might be the D (5 bases). CDR3 size: 12 residues. With 3 bases removed from V and 6 bases from J, the gap between germline ends came to 9 bases. Germline V gene lookup returns CDR1 DFQATT and CDR2 SNEGSKA (reference sequence). CDR3 bases: TGCAGTGCTAGTCGGGAAGGCAATGAGCAGTTCTTC. This sequence encodes CSASREGNEQFF.

The chain combines TRBV27 with TRBJ2-1; 7 nucleotides agree with TRBD1. Per the germline V gene, CDR1 is MNHEY and CDR2 is SMNVEV (reference sequence). Losses at the gene ends were 5 bases for V and 3 bases for J; bases not matched to a gene: 4. CDR3 size: 14 residues. The CDR3 sequence is CASSSRTGYNEQFF. The CDR3 DNA reads TGTGCCAGCAGTAGCCGGACAGGCTACAATGAGCAGTTCTTC.

The chain joins TRBV2 to TRBJ1-5, with 9 bases aligning to TRBD1. Germline CDR1 reads SNHLY; CDR2 reads FYNNEI. The trim removed 7 bases at V and 0 bases at J, leaving 7 bases unmatched. The CDR3 extends over 16 amino acids. CDR3 protein: CASKYGTGNSNQPQHF. CDR3 coding DNA: TGTGCCAGCAAATACGGGACAGGGAATAGCAATCAGCCCCAGCATTTT. The full variable domain, its missing parts supplied by reference TRBV2 and TRBJ1-5, is EPEVTQTPSHQVTQMGQEVILRCVPISNHLYFYWYRQILGQKVEFLVSFYNNEISEKSEIFDDQFSVERPDGSNFTLKIRSTKLEDSAMYFCASKYGTGNSNQPQHFGDGTRLSIL.

V is TRBV6-1 and J is TRBJ2-3; 10 nucleotides line up with TRBD2. Trimming took 3 bases from V and 7 from J; bases not matched to a gene: 10. Germline CDR1 and CDR2: MNHNS and SASEGT. CDR3 size: 16 residues. CDR3 nucleotide sequence: TGTGCCAGCAGTGAGACTACTAGCGGGGTGGCCAATACGCAGTATTTT. This translates into CASSETTSGVANTQYF.

The table lists this clone with a few counts. This chain links TRBV2 with TRBJ1-6; D not certain. CDR1 and CDR2 (germline): SNHLY, FYNNEI. V lost 4 bases to trimming and J lost 6 bases, with 13 bases between them. The length of the CDR3 is 15 residues. The DNA of the CDR3 is TGTGCCAGCAGTGGCCGGCGGGATCTTAATTCACCCCTCCACTTT. It specifies CASSGRRDLNSPLHF. Drawing the rest from reference TRBV2 and TRBJ1-6, the complete variable domain is EPEVTQTPSHQVTQMGQEVILRCVPISNHLYFYWYRQILGQKVEFLVSFYNNEISEKSEIFDDQFSVERPDGSNFTLKIRSTKLEDSAMYFCASSGRRDLNSPLHFGNGTRLTVT.

In the case of this clone: In the same sample, other DNA sequences code for this CDR3. This chain connects TRBV9 to TRBJ2-3, with no clear D. Germline CDR1 SGDLS, CDR2 YYNGEE. V gave up 0 bases and J gave up 5 bases, with 4 bases separating them. This CDR3 has 12 residues. The chain's CDR3 is CASSVAGDTQYF. The DNA for the CDR3 is TGTGCCAGCAGCGTAGCGGGAGATACGCAGTATTTT.

Turning to this clone: Within the sample, other DNA sequences also encode this same CDR3. The chain is built from TRBV19 and TRBJ1-6; D is undetermined. The CDR3 sequence is 12 residues long. Trimming cost V 3 bases and J 9 bases, with 6 bases left between them. The germline gives CDR1 LNHDA, CDR2 SQIVND (reference sequence). Written as DNA, the CDR3 is TGTGCCAGTAGTATTGGCGGTTCACCCCTCCACTTT. It translates to CASSIGGSPLHF.

This clone was seen a handful of times. A read error may produce the germline difference seen at one junction end. J is TRBJ2-7 and V is TRBV28, with TRBD1 matching 11 bases. The CDR3 covers 13 residues. Per germline, CDR1 MDHEN and CDR2 SYDVKM. In nucleotides, the CDR3 is TGTGCCAGCAGTTTATCCGGGACAGGGGGTCCAAACTTC. Its translation: CASSLSGTGGPNF.